A selection of T cell receptor beta chains follows, all from one sample in a study of cytomegalovirus exposure and HLA in healthy donors. Clones were sequenced by immunoSEQ multiplex PCR, and TCRdb holds only the in-frame ones, with some missing. The data show some 130,000 clones, approximately 79% seen once. Sequenced input: PBMCs. These receptors were taken from a man aged 40-49 years in good health and CMV-seropositive. Each CDR3 is given with its conserved first and last residue. The D gene is left open where the match is weak. Expanded clones get a size class; other rows say once, few or many, or leave the size out.

j_call: TRBJ2-7; clone_size: -; cdr3_length: 14; v_call: TRBV4-1; d_call: TRBD2; cdr3_nt: TGCGCCAGCACTATACTAGCGGGAGCTTACGAGCAGTACTTC; cdr3_aa: CASTILAGAYEQYF
j_call: TRBJ2-5; clone_size: -; cdr3_length: 16; v_call: TRBV7-3; d_call: TRBD1; cdr3_nt: TGTGCCAGCAGCTTCTTCGGGCGGCAGGGGGAAGAGACCCAGTACTTC; cdr3_aa: CASSFFGRQGEETQYF
j_call: TRBJ2-7; clone_size: -; cdr3_length: 13; v_call: TRBV5-6; d_call: -; cdr3_nt: TGTGCCAGCAGCTTGGTTTCGTTGTACGAGCAGTACTTC; cdr3_aa: CASSLVSLYEQYF
j_call: TRBJ2-1; clone_size: -; cdr3_length: 16; v_call: TRBV2; d_call: -; cdr3_nt: TGTGCCAGCAGTGAAGATGGCAGGTCGTTCATCGATGAGCAGTTCTTC; cdr3_aa: CASSEDGRSFIDEQFF
j_call: TRBJ2-7; clone_size: few; cdr3_length: 15; v_call: TRBV14; d_call: TRBD1; cdr3_nt: TGTGCCAGCAGCCGAATGGGACAGGGACGAAACGAGCAGTACTTC; cdr3_aa: CASSRMGQGRNEQYF
j_call: TRBJ2-2; clone_size: -; cdr3_length: 14; v_call: TRBV2; d_call: -; cdr3_nt: TGTGCCAGCAGCAGGGGAAGAGCCACCGGGGAGCTGTTTTTT; cdr3_aa: CASSRGRATGELFF
j_call: TRBJ2-7; clone_size: -; cdr3_length: 13; v_call: TRBV7-8; d_call: -; cdr3_nt: TGTGCCAGCAGCTTACAGGAGGGCAGCGAGCAGTACTTC; cdr3_aa: CASSLQEGSEQYF
j_call: TRBJ1-2; clone_size: few; cdr3_length: 16; v_call: TRBV27; d_call: TRBD1; cdr3_nt: TGTGCCAGCAGTTCAACAGGGGGCGCCCTCGCCAGCGGCTACACCTTC; cdr3_aa: CASSSTGGALASGYTF
j_call: TRBJ2-7; clone_size: -; cdr3_length: 15; v_call: TRBV5-1; d_call: TRBD2; cdr3_nt: TGCGCCAGCAGCTTGGGGGCGGGAGTGACCTACGAGCAGTACTTC; cdr3_aa: CASSLGAGVTYEQYF
j_call: TRBJ2-7; clone_size: -; cdr3_length: 17; v_call: TRBV11-1; d_call: TRBD1; cdr3_nt: TGTGCCAGCAGCTTAGCAATTACCGGGACAGGGATTTACGAGCAGTACTTC; cdr3_aa: CASSLAITGTGIYEQYF